This entry concerns a single T cell receptor (beta chain). Its matching antigen is unknown. V lost 3 bases to trimming and J lost 7 bases; unmatched junction nucleotides: 0. Germline V gene data show CDR1 as MRHNA and CDR2 as SNTAGT. The CDR3 contains 14 residues. This sample is part of a study of cytomegalovirus exposure and HLA in healthy donors. Broader study findings: According to a later analysis, most TCR beta chains associated with CMV appeared HLA-restricted. Accurate HLA-A and HLA-B prediction from TCR beta sequences was reported for most subjects. Across donors, most TCRs were seen rarely, yet some public ones were widespread.

Primers included in the PCR were 60 Vbeta and 13 Jbeta primers. Repertoires were generated with immunoSEQ multiplex PCR, while TCRdb's copy carries only in-frame clones and drops some. The repertoire table contains some 130,000 clones. The V call is TRBV6-4, the J call TRBJ1-6; 10 bases fit TRBD1. The source material was PBMCs. This clonotype was obtained from a woman aged 55 to 70 in good health and CMV-seronegative. The CDR3 loop is CASSEGQGNSPLHF. CDR3 in DNA: TGTGCCAGCAGTGAGGGACAGGGGAATTCACCCCTCCACTTT.